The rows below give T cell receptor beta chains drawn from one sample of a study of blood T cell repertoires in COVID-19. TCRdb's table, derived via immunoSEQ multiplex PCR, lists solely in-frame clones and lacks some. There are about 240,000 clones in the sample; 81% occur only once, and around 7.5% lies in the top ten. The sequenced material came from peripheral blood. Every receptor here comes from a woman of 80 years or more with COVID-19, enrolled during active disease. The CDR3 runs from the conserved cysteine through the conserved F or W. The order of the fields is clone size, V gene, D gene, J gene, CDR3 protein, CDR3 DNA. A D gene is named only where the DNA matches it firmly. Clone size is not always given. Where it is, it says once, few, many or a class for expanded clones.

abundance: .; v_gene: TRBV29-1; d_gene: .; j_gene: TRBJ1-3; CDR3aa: CSVVPDSGNTIYF; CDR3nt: TGCAGCGTTGTTCCAGACAGTGGAAACACCATATATTTT
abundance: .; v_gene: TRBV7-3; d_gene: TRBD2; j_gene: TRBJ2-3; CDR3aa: CASSPPGLAGGIDTQYF; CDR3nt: TGTGCCAGCAGCCCCCCTGGGCTAGCGGGAGGGATAGATACGCAGTATTTT
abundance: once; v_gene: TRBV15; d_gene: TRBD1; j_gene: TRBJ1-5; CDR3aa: CATSREGTANQPQHF; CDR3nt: TGTGCCACCAGCAGAGAGGGGACAGCTAATCAGCCCCAGCATTTT
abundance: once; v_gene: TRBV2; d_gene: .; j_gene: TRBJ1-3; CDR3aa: CASSEYRNTIYF; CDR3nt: TGTGCCAGCAGTGAGTACAGAAACACCATATATTTT
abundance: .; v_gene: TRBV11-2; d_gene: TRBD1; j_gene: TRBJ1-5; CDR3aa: CASSRTGWGNQPQHF; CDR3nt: TGTGCCAGCAGCCGGACAGGGTGGGGCAATCAGCCCCAGCATTTT
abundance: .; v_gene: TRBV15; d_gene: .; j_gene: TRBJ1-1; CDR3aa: CATSTLGGDTEAFF; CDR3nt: TGTGCCACCAGCACCTTGGGGGGGGATACTGAAGCTTTCTTT
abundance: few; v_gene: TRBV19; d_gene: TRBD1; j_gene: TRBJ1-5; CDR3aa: CASSSRDRVSNQPQHF; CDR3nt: TGTGCCAGTAGTAGCCGGGACAGGGTCAGCAATCAGCCCCAGCATTTT
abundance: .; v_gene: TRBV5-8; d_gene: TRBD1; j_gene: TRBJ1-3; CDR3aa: CASSGTVGNTIYF; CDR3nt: TGTGCCAGCAGCGGGACAGTTGGAAACACCATATATTTT
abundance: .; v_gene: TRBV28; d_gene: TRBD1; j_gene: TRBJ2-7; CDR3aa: CASSFRQGSLYEQYF; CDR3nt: TGTGCCAGCAGTTTTCGACAGGGTAGCCTCTACGAGCAGTACTTC
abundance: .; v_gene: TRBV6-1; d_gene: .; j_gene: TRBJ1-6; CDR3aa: CASSEARLAGSPLHF; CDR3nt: TGTGCCAGCAGTGAAGCGCGTCTGGCAGGATCACCCCTCCACTTT
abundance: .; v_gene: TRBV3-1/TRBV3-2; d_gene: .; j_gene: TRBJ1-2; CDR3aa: CASSHRQTNSGSGYTF; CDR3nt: TGTGCCAGCAGCCACCGTCAGACCAACTCGGGGAGTGGCTACACCTTC
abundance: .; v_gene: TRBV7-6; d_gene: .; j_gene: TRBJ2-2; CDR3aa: CASSLARFGELFF; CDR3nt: TGTGCCAGCAGCTTAGCGCGGTTCGGGGAGCTGTTTTTT
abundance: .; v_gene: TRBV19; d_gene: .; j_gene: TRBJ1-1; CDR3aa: CASGITGNTEAFF; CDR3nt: TGTGCCAGCGGCATAACAGGGAACACTGAAGCTTTCTTT
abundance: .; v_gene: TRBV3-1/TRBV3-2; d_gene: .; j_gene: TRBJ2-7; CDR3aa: CASSHTVGRGPGEQYF; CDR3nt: TGTGCCAGCAGTCATACGGTCGGACGGGGTCCGGGCGAGCAGTACTTC
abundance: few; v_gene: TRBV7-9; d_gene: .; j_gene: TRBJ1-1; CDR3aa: CASSSKGTEAFF; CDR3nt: TGTGCCAGCAGCTCGAAGGGGACTGAAGCTTTCTTT
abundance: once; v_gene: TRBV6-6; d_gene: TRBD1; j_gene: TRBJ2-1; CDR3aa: CASRTGQGAGDEQFF; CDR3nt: TGTGCCAGCAGGACAGGACAGGGGGCAGGGGATGAGCAGTTCTTC
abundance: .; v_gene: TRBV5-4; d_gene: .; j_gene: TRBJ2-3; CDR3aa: CASSRDREADTQYF; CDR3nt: TGTGCCAGCAGCCGCGACAGGGAGGCAGATACGCAGTATTTT
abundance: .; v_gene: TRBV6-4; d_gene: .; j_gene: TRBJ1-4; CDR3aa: CASSDLANEKLFF; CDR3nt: TGTGCCAGCAGTGATTTAGCGAATGAAAAACTGTTTTTT
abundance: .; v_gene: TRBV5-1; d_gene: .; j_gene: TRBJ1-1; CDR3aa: CASSFEGANTEAFF; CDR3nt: TGCGCCAGCAGCTTTGAGGGTGCGAACACTGAAGCTTTCTTT
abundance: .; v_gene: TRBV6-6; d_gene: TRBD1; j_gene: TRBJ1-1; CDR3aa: CASSPGDRGRVTEAFF; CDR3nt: TGTGCCAGCAGTCCCGGGGACAGGGGGCGGGTGACTGAAGCTTTCTTT
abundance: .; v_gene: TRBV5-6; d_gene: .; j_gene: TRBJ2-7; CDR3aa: CASSLGATGGRTYEQYF; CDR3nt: TGTGCCAGCAGCTTGGGGGCGACAGGAGGAAGGACCTACGAGCAGTACTTC
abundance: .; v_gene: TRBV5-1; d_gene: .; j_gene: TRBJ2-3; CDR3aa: CASSFDGLEVTQYF; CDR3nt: TGCGCCAGCAGCTTCGACGGCCTAGAGGTTACGCAGTATTTT
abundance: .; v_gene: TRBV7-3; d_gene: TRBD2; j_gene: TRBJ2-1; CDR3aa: CASSTTGLGLNEQFF; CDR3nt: TGTGCCAGCAGCACGACGGGACTAGGCTTAAATGAGCAGTTCTTC
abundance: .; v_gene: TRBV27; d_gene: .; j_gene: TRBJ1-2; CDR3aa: CASSRRGDDYGYTF; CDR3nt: TGTGCCAGCAGTCGAAGGGGCGATGACTATGGCTACACCTTC
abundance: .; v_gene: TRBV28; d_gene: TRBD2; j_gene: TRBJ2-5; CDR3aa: CASSQQSGRGETQYF; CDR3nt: TGTGCCAGCAGTCAACAAAGCGGGAGGGGGGAGACCCAGTACTTC
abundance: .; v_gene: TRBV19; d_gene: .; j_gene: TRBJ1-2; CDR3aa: CASSYGTNYGYTF; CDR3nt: TGTGCCAGTAGTTACGGGACTAACTATGGCTACACCTTC
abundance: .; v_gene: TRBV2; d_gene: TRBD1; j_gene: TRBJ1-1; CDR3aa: CASSWKRGTGGVDTEAFF; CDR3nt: TGTGCCAGCAGTTGGAAACGGGGGACAGGAGGGGTGGACACTGAAGCTTTCTTT
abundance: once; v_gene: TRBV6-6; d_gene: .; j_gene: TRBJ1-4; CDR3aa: CASSLLKEKLFF; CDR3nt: TGTGCCAGCAGTTTACTCAAGGAAAAACTGTTTTTT
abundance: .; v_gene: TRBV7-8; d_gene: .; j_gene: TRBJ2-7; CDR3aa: CASSLDRSIGEQYF; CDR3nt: TGTGCCAGCAGCTTAGACAGATCAATTGGCGAGCAGTACTTC
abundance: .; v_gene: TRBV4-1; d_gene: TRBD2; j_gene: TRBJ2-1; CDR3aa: CASSLRPSGGGGLNEQFF; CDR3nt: TGCGCCAGCAGCCTAAGACCTTCGGGGGGTGGCGGTCTCAATGAGCAGTTCTTC
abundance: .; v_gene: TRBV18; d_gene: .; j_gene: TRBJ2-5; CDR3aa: CASSPPGRGQETQYF; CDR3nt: TGTGCCAGCTCACCACCGGGCAGGGGACAAGAGACCCAGTACTTC
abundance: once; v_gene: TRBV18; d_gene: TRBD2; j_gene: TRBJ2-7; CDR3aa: CASSPRETGLADEQYF; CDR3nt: TGTGCCAGCTCACCACGGGAGACCGGGCTAGCGGACGAGCAGTACTTC
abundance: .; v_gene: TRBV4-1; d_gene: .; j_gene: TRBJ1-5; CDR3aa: CASSQESRQPQHF; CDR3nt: TGCGCCAGCAGCCAAGAAAGCCGTCAGCCCCAGCATTTT